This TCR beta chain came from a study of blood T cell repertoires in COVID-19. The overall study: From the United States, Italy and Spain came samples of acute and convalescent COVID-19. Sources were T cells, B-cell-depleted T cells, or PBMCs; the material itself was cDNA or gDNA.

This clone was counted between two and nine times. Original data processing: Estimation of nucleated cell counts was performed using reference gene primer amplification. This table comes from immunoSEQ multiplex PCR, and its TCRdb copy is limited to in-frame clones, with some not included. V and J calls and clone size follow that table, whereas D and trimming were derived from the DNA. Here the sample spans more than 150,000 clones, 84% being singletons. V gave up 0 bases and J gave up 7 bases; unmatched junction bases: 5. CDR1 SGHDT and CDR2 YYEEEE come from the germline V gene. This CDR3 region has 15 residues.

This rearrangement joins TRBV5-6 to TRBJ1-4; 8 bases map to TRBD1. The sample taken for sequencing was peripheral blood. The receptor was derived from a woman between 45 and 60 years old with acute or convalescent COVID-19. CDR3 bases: TGTGCCAGCAGCTTGGCCAGGGGGCCTTTTGAAAAACTGTTTTTT. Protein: CASSLARGPFEKLFF.